This is a list of T cell receptor beta chains from one sample in a study of response to subunit inactivated influenza vaccine. TCRdb re-called the RT-PCR reads with MiXCR, one entry per CDR3 protein. The table records fewer than 600,000 distinct CDR3 sequences, approximately 7.3% of them present only once. Source: PBMCs from blood, taken less than 30 months after vaccination. The receptors here all came from a man between 50 and 69 years old who received an inactivated influenza vaccine. CDR3s include the opening cysteine and the closing phenylalanine or tryptophan. Fields, in order: CDR3 protein, J gene, CDR3 length, V gene.

CDR3: CSATTGGRSNAQYF
J: TRBJ2-3
length: 14
V: TRBV20-1

CDR3: CASSPLGGTTYEQYF
J: TRBJ2-7
length: 15
V: TRBV5-1

CDR3: CASSFTVSGNTIYF
J: TRBJ1-3
length: 14
V: TRBV12-3/TRBV12-4

CDR3: CASSQRGLREGHNEQFF
J: TRBJ2-1
length: 17
V: TRBV3-1

CDR3: CASSQATGGTYEQYF
J: TRBJ2-7
length: 15
V: TRBV4-1

CDR3: CATSRSGANVLTF
J: TRBJ2-6
length: 13
V: TRBV12-3/TRBV12-4

CDR3: CASSPETGPYGYTF
J: TRBJ1-2
length: 14
V: TRBV3-1

CDR3: CASSDSRPGNEQYF
J: TRBJ2-7
length: 14
V: TRBV25-1

CDR3: CASRTALWGETQYF
J: TRBJ2-5
length: 14
V: TRBV6-1

CDR3: CASSPRTSGDYEQYF
J: TRBJ2-7
length: 15
V: TRBV6-1

CDR3: CASRGERHEQYF
J: TRBJ2-7
length: 12
V: TRBV28

CDR3: CSAKHGTVSGNTIYF
J: TRBJ1-3
length: 15
V: TRBV20-1

CDR3: CASSLDGFDEQYF
J: TRBJ2-7
length: 13
V: TRBV7-9

CDR3: CAIRPASTDTQYF
J: TRBJ2-3
length: 13
V: TRBV6-1

CDR3: CASSFHRTTGELFF
J: TRBJ2-2
length: 14
V: TRBV7-2

CDR3: CASSSFDRDRNYGYTF
J: TRBJ1-2
length: 16
V: TRBV5-1

CDR3: CASSDPRDREQFF
J: TRBJ2-1
length: 13
V: TRBV7-9

CDR3: CASSRGLAGAGETQYF
J: TRBJ2-5
length: 16
V: TRBV5-4

CDR3: CASSLSPSGANVLTF
J: TRBJ2-6
length: 15
V: TRBV7-6

CDR3: CASSEFGGADEQFF
J: TRBJ2-1
length: 14
V: TRBV25-1

CDR3: CSARDGGVSGYTF
J: TRBJ1-2
length: 13
V: TRBV20-1

CDR3: CASSYGTGNQPQHF
J: TRBJ1-5
length: 14
V: TRBV3-1

CDR3: CASSLRDGRVETQYF
J: TRBJ2-5
length: 15
V: TRBV7-3

CDR3: CASRDRGPNTEAFF
J: TRBJ1-1
length: 14
V: TRBV2

CDR3: CASSRLLESEQYF
J: TRBJ2-7
length: 13
V: TRBV5-6

CDR3: CASSIAGLATQETQYF
J: TRBJ2-5
length: 16
V: TRBV19

CDR3: CASSFSGGNQPQHF
J: TRBJ1-5
length: 14
V: TRBV12-3/TRBV12-4

CDR3: CASSQERSGSFQYF
J: TRBJ2-5
length: 14
V: TRBV4-1

CDR3: CASRVGVDTGELFF
J: TRBJ2-2
length: 14
V: TRBV25-1

CDR3: CSALVAGVSDTQYF
J: TRBJ2-3
length: 14
V: TRBV20-1

CDR3: CASSVGVGQETQYF
J: TRBJ2-5
length: 14
V: TRBV9

CDR3: CSARRGMNTEAFF
J: TRBJ1-1
length: 13
V: TRBV20-1

CDR3: CASSQSGGSTDTQYF
J: TRBJ2-3
length: 15
V: TRBV5-1

CDR3: CASSPTIWISYEQYF
J: TRBJ2-7
length: 15
V: TRBV6-2/TRBV6-3

CDR3: CASSYQGSSGNTIYF
J: TRBJ1-3
length: 15
V: TRBV6-5

CDR3: CASSFTGVQPQHF
J: TRBJ1-5
length: 13
V: TRBV27

CDR3: CASSKPTAQVQETQYF
J: TRBJ2-5
length: 16
V: TRBV28

CDR3: CASSWQGLGEKLFF
J: TRBJ1-4
length: 14
V: TRBV7-9